The TCR beta chain described here comes from a study of Ad26.COV2.S vaccination and SARS-CoV-2 variants listed by TCRdb under 2021. Study-level background: Vaccine-arm donors came from COV1001, a multicentre, randomized, double-blind, placebo-controlled phase I-IIa trial of Ad26.COV2.S in healthy adults. Dosing of Ad26.COV2.S was intramuscular, at either 5x10^10 or 1x10^11 viral particles, delivered as one shot or as two shots spaced 56 days apart. The specificity and breadth of SARS-CoV-2-reactive T cell receptors after Ad26.COV2.S vaccination were assessed by TCRbeta repertoire sequencing. A total of roughly 30 samples were included in the TCR-sequenced set, comprising around 19 Ad26.COV2.S vaccine recipients, 5 placebo recipients and 8 SARS-CoV-2 convalescent individuals. Trial participants were randomized into five groups of five: low-dose or high-dose Ad26.COV2.S given once or twice, or placebo on both occasions. Blinding of investigators to trial group allocation was maintained during experiments and outcome assessment.

Beyond this particular receptor, the publication reports: Vaccine and placebo recipients had similar non-spike TCR breadth, a finding consistent with the vaccine containing only spike. After vaccination, spike-specific CD8+ and CD4+ T cell responses were reported to show substantial breadth. Ad26.COV2.S recipients had higher spike-specific TCR breadth than placebo recipients (P = 0.0014). The study was not powered for comparison of responses between vaccine doses or regimens. The authors noted that the TCR breadth and depth analyses may have underestimated total T cell responses.

The treatment or condition tag for this specimen amounts to: 15 to 20 received Ad26.COV2.S at low or high dose, single or two shots; 5 received placebo; per-sample allocation not given. Repertoires of vaccine and placebo recipients were sequenced from samples collected on day 63 after the first injection. In Cohort 1b, about two dozen adults aged 18-55 years were enrolled at a single site in Boston, USA, between 29 July and 7 August 2020. Ad26.COV2.S was a replication-incompetent adenovirus type 26 vector expressing a prefusion-stabilized SARS-CoV-2 spike protein from the original Wuhan strain. Between the V and J ends, shortened by 0 bases and 2 bases respectively, the junction contains 11 bases. CDR1 and CDR2, per the germline V gene, are SGHRS and YFSETQ. From its cysteine to its phenylalanine, the CDR3 spans 15 amino acids. The sequence is cut down to CDR3 DNA, 45 bases in frame from base 1.

TCRbeta CDR3 regions were sequenced with the immunoSEQ Assay. After extraction, genomic DNA underwent amplification by bias-controlled multiplex PCR, followed by high-throughput sequencing. The original pipeline was this. To quantify the absolute abundance of each unique TCRbeta CDR3 region, sequences were collapsed and filtered. T cell fraction was estimated by normalizing TCRbeta template counts to usable DNA, which was measured by amplifying reference genes present in all nucleated cells. Repertoire TCRs were annotated as SARS-CoV-2-specific by exact matching of V gene, CDR3 amino acid sequence and J gene to a known reactive TCR set. MIRA supplied the reference SARS-CoV-2 TCR set, which was filtered for enrichment in COVID-19-positive ImmuneCODE repertoires so that public or cross-reactive TCRs were removed. Using the MIRA antigens, annotated TCRs were further analysed by specific ORF or by position within an ORF. Breadth was defined as annotated unique rearrangements over total unique productive rearrangements; depth was the summed frequency of those rearrangements. Two-sided Wilcoxon rank-sum tests were applied when comparing TCR breadth between groups. TCRdb holds this immuneACCESS table with in-frame rearrangements only. Some clones are missing; in checked studies, unresolved V genes explain under half, and the rest has no known cause. V, J and clone size were drawn from that table, and D and trimming were deduced from the DNA. The sample data list 300,000 to 400,000 clones, and 75% to 90% of these were observed just once. About 10% of the sample rests with the top ten.

This clone was recorded only once. It lacks a known antigen. No base quality values were provided; no much bigger clone lies one nucleotide off. The sequence was collected from a person between 18 and 60 years old who received the Ad26.COV2.S COVID-19 vaccine or a placebo. The rearranged segments are TRBV5-1 and TRBJ1-2; the D gene lacks a confident call. The specimen was peripheral blood, collected in a trial of Ad26.COV2.S vaccine versus placebo. Read as DNA, the sequence is TGCGCCAGCAGCTTGGAGGGTTCCCCCAACTATGGCTACACCTTC. Its product reads: CASSLEGSPNYGYTF.